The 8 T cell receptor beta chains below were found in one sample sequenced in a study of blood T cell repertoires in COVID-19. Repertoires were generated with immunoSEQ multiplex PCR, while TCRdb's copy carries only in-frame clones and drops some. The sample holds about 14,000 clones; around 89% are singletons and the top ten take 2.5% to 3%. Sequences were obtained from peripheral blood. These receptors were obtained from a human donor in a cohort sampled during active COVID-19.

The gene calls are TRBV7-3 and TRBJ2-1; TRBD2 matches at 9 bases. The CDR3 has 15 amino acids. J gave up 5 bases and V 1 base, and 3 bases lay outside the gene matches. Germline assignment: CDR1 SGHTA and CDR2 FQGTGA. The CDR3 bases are TGTGCCAGCAGCTTAAGTAGCGGGAGCCACAATGAGCAGTTCTTC. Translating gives CASSLSSGSHNEQFF.

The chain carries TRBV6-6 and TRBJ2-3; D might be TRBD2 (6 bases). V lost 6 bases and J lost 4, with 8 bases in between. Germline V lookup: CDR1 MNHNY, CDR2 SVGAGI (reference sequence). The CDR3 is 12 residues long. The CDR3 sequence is CASSPGADTQYF. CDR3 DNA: TGTGCCAGCAGCCCGGGGGCAGATACGCAGTATTTT.

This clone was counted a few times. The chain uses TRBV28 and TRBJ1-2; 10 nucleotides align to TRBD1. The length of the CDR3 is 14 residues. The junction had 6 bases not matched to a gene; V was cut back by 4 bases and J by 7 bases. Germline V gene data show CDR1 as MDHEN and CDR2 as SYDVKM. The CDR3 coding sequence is TGTGCCAGCAGTTCTGGACAGGGGGATCGTGGCTACACCTTC. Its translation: CASSSGQGDRGYTF.

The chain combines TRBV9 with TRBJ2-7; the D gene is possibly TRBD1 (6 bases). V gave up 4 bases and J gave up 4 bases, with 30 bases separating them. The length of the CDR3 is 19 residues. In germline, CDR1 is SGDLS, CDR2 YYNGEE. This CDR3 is CASSPSLGQGRLFRYEQYF. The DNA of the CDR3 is TGTGCCAGCAGCCCCAGCTTAGGGCAGGGGCGCCTTTTCCGGTACGAGCAGTACTTC.

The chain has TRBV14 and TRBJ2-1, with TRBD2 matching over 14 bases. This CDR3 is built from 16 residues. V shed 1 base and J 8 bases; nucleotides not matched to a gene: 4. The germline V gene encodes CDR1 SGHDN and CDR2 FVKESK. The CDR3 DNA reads TGTGCCAGCAGCCAAGGACTAGCGGGAGGGGCCCATGAGCAGTTCTTC. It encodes CASSQGLAGGAHEQFF.

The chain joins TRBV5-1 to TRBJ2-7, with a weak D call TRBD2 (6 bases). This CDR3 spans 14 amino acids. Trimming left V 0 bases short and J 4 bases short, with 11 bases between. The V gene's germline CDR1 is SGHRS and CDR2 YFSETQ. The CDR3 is CASSLVADNYEQYF. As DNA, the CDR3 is TGCGCCAGCAGCTTGGTAGCGGATAATTACGAGCAGTACTTC.

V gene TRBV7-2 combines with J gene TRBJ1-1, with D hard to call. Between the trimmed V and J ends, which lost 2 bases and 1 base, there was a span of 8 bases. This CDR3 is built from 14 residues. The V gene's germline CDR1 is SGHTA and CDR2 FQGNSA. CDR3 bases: TGTGCCAGCAGCTTACCAACAGAGAACACTGAAGCTTTCTTT. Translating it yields CASSLPTENTEAFF.

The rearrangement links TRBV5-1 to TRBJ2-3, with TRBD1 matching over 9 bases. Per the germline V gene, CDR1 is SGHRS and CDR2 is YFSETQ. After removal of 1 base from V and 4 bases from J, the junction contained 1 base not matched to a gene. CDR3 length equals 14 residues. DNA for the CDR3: TGCGCCAGCAGCTTGCGGACAGGGGCAGATACGCAGTATTTT. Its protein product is CASSLRTGADTQYF.